This passage covers 18 T cell receptor beta chains from one sample sequenced in a study of regulatory T cells in long-lasting Graves disease. HTBI primers from iRepertoire and Arm-PCR of CDR3 regions yielded the TCR beta libraries. TCRdb processed the multiplex PCR reads anew with MiXCR; each CDR3 protein has one entry. The sample records some 470,000 distinct CDR3 sequences, 20% to 25% being singletons. Time point denoted: persistent/refractory GD, antithyroid drugs over 5 years with positive TRAb. There was RNA extracted from PBMCs, and the TCR library was made from it. Sequencing was performed on peripheral blood mononuclear cells (PBMCs), taken when the disease was refractory, from a patient treated with antithyroid drugs. These receptor sequences come from a female donor with Graves disease.

In this sample, this clonotype turned up a few times. This chain uses TRBV11-2 with TRBJ2-2; D gene ambiguous. Germline V gene sequence: CDR1 SGHAT, CDR2 FQNNGV. V lost 6 bases to trimming and J lost 6 bases, with 2 bases between them. The CDR3 spans 10 residues. The DNA for the CDR3 is TGTGCCAGCAGGTCCGGGGAGCTGTTTTTT. Its translation is CASRSGELFF.

V and J are TRBV7-8 and TRBJ2-2; a possible D gene is TRBD1 (6 bases). V gave up 3 bases and J gave up 0 bases, with 14 bases separating them. The germline V gene has CDR1 SGHVS and CDR2 FQNEAQ. The CDR3 runs to 17 residues. The CDR3 nucleotides are TGTGCCAGCAGCTTTCGACCCGGGACAACGAACACCGGGGAGCTGTTTTTT. It is translated as CASSFRPGTTNTGELFF.

Regarding this clonotype: Just one base apart from a much larger clone, this may be a read error. This chain connects TRBV2 to TRBJ2-1; D possibly matches TRBD1 or TRBD2 (7 bases each). From germline, CDR1 is SNHLY and CDR2 FYNNEI. This CDR3 contains 15 residues. The CDR3 reads CASSALGGGYKEQFF. CDR3 DNA: TGTGCCAGCAGCGCGTTGGGAGGGGGCTACAAAGAGCAGTTCTTC. Full variable domain (remainder filled in from reference TRBV2 and TRBJ2-1): EPEVTQTPSHQVTQMGQEVILRCVPISNHLYFYWYRQILGQKVEFLVSFYNNEISEKSEIFDDQFSVERPDGSNFTLKIRSTKLEDSAMYFCASSALGGGYKEQFFGPGTRLTVL.

The chain links TRBV4-1 to TRBJ1-1; D unresolved. The germline gives CDR1 MGHRA, CDR2 YSYEKL. V was clipped by 1 base and J by 8 bases, with 8 bases between them. CDR3 length equals 12 residues. CDR3 protein: CASSQARGEAFF. CDR3 in DNA: TGCGCCAGCAGCCAAGCCCGAGGGGAAGCTTTCTTT.

This clonotype has just a few counts. This chain uses TRBV7-9 with TRBJ1-2, with a tentative D call TRBD1 (5 bases). This CDR3 has 13 amino acids. Germline loops: CDR1 SEHNR, CDR2 FQNEAQ (reference sequence). Between the trimmed V and J ends, which lost 11 bases and 4 bases, there was a span of 17 bases. The CDR3: CASVWDYGYGYTF. CDR3 sequence (DNA): TGTGCCTCGGTCTGGGACTATGGCTATGGCTACACCTTC.

This clonotype was detected only a few times. This sequence joins TRBV7-9 and TRBJ2-7; the D gene is possibly TRBD2 (6 bases). The V and J ends lost 5 bases and 2 bases respectively, with 10 bases between them. CDR1 is SEHNR and CDR2 is FQNEAQ in the germline V gene (reference sequence). This CDR3 region has 13 residues. The CDR3 reads CASSPAGPYEQYF. In DNA, the CDR3 is TGTGCCAGCAGCCCGGCGGGGCCCTACGAGCAGTACTTC.

V gene TRBV6-1 combines with J gene TRBJ2-2, with 13 bases that match TRBD2. Germline trimming cut 6 bases from V and 5 bases from J; bases unmatched to any gene: 12. This CDR3 contains 18 residues. The germline V gene encodes CDR1 MNHNS and CDR2 SASEGT. This chain's CDR3 is CASSDGLAGVGETGELFF. The CDR3 DNA is TGTGCCAGCAGCGACGGACTAGCGGGAGTTGGAGAAACCGGGGAGCTGTTTTTT.

This clonotype was seen at least ten times. The rearrangement joins TRBV12-3 or TRBV12-4 to TRBJ1-1; a weak D match, TRBD1 (5 bases). The germline V and J ends were trimmed by 6 bases and 8 bases, with 16 bases remaining between them. The CDR3 length is 13 residues. The CDR3 region has the DNA TGTGCCAGCAGCCGCAGAGGGGAGATGGAAGCTTTCTTT. Protein product: CASSRRGEMEAFF.

This clonotype was counted a few times. This chain joins TRBV7-9 and TRBJ1-5; D is undetermined. V was clipped by 1 base and J by 7 bases, with 14 bases between them. There are 15 residues in the CDR3. Germline values: CDR1 SEHNR, CDR2 FQNEAQ (reference sequence). The CDR3 is CASSLGRKGYQPQHF. CDR3 nucleotide sequence: TGTGCCAGCAGCTTAGGCAGGAAAGGCTACCAGCCCCAGCATTTT.

This sequence joins TRBV28 and TRBJ2-7, with a possible D match to TRBD2 (7 bases). V was pared by 6 bases and J by 4 bases, with 22 bases between. Per the germline V gene, CDR1 is MDHEN and CDR2 is SYDVKM. This CDR3 spans 16 amino acids. The CDR3 sequence is CASSQGPEGGAYEQYF. Written as DNA, the CDR3 is TGTGCCAGCAGCCAAGGACCTGAAGGGGGGGCGTACGAGCAGTACTTC.

This clonotype showed up just a few times. This chain connects TRBV7-3 to TRBJ1-1, with D hard to call. The CDR3 contains 13 residues. Germline CDR1 is SGHTA and CDR2 is FQGTGA. The V end lost 5 bases, the J end lost 4 bases, and 11 bases lay between the germline ends. The CDR3 reads CASSHREGTEAFF. For the CDR3, the DNA is TGTGCCAGCAGCCACCGGGAGGGCACTGAAGCTTTCTTT.

This clonotype was found a few times. This rearrangement joins TRBV24-1 to TRBJ2-7; TRBD1 matches at 8 bases. The V segment lost 4 bases and the J segment 5 bases; nucleotides outside the gene matches: 15. The CDR3 loop spans 17 amino acids. From germline, CDR1 is KGHDR and CDR2 SFDVKD. For the CDR3, the DNA is TGTGCCACCAGTGACTCCATCGGACAGGGAGGTAGGGACGAGCAGTACTTC. Translation: CATSDSIGQGGRDEQYF.

This clonotype occurred many times. The V call is TRBV13, the J call TRBJ2-7; D is undetermined. This CDR3 has 13 amino acids. Germline V gives CDR1 PRHDT, CDR2 FYEKMQ (reference sequence). The V end was cut by 2 bases, the J end by 3 bases, with 8 bases between. This chain's CDR3 is CASSLSSDYEQYF. The CDR3 nucleotides are TGTGCCAGCAGCTTAAGTTCCGACTACGAGCAGTACTTC.

This clonotype was found many times. This chain links TRBV6-2 or TRBV6-3 with TRBJ1-1; D is unclear. Deletions cut 4 bases from V and 0 bases from J, with 15 bases between. This CDR3 is 16 amino acids long. CDR1 is MNHEY, CDR2 SVGEGT, per germline. The CDR3 protein is CASSFSPAQMNTEAFF. CDR3 nucleotide sequence: TGTGCCAGCAGTTTTTCCCCGGCCCAAATGAACACTGAAGCTTTCTTT.

This clonotype came up a few times. A clone one base away is much larger, so this may be a read error. The chain combines TRBV5-1 with TRBJ1-1; D gene uncertain. The CDR3 runs to 12 residues. V dropped 0 bases and J dropped 5 bases, with 5 bases sitting between them. CDR1 and CDR2 from the germline V gene are SGHRS and YFSETQ. The CDR3 protein is CASSLDETEAFF. The CDR3 DNA is TGCGCCAGCAGCTTGGACGAGACTGAAGCTTTCTTT.

This clonotype was counted at least ten times. The V call is TRBV28, the J call TRBJ1-2; 7 bases align to TRBD1. The CDR3 totals 12 residues. With 8 bases clipped from V and 7 bases from J, the junction kept 7 bases outside the gene matches. Germline V gene lookup returns CDR1 MDHEN and CDR2 SYDVKM. CDR3 in amino acids: CASRQGLGGYTF. The CDR3 coding sequence is TGTGCCAGCCGACAGGGACTAGGTGGCTACACCTTC.

The chain employs TRBV7-2 and TRBJ1-1; possibly TRBD1 for D (5 bases). V was clipped by 1 base and J by 6 bases, with 18 bases between them. Germline CDR1 is SGHTA and CDR2 is FQGNSA. CDR3 size: 16 residues. CDR3 sequence: CASSLGRQRNWAEAFF. CDR3 sequence (DNA): TGTGCCAGCAGCTTAGGGAGACAGAGAAACTGGGCTGAAGCTTTCTTT.

This clonotype was observed many times. The chain links TRBV3-1 to TRBJ1-2, with 8 bases lining up with TRBD1. With V trimmed by 7 bases and J by 2 bases, 6 bases remained unmatched. From germline, CDR1 is LGHDT and CDR2 YNNKEL (reference sequence). The length of the CDR3 is 14 residues. CDR3 region: CASTATGENYGYTF. The CDR3 DNA reads as TGTGCCAGCACCGCGACAGGGGAAAACTATGGCTACACCTTC.